The 2 T cell receptor beta chains below come from one sample, sequenced in a study of T cells in Graves' hyperthyroidism and ophthalmopathy. Authors of the study amplified TCR beta CDR3 regions from RNA transcripts. The HTBI set primed first-round TCR CDR3 RT-PCR. TCRdb itself ran the multiplex PCR reads through MiXCR, one entry per CDR3 protein. The table shows 350,000 or so distinct CDR3 sequences, with over 20% occurring only once. The sample consisted of blood. These receptor sequences come from a woman aged 50 to 65 with Graves' hyperthyroidism.

This clonotype was seen many times. J is TRBJ2-1 and V is TRBV5-1; 13 nucleotides line up with TRBD2. The V gene's germline CDR1 is SGHRS and CDR2 YFSETQ. This CDR3 has 15 residues. The junction had 4 bases not matched to a gene; V was cut back by 3 bases and J by 7 bases. The CDR3 region is CASSSLAGGPNEQFF. CDR3 in DNA: TGCGCCAGCAGCTCACTAGCGGGGGGGCCGAATGAGCAGTTCTTC.

The V and J genes are TRBV19 and TRBJ1-5; TRBD1 might be the D (6 bases). V lost 3 bases and J lost 7, with 13 bases in between. Germline V gene lookup returns CDR1 LNHDA and CDR2 SQIVND (reference sequence). CDR3 length: 14 residues. The CDR3 region is CASSIGQKEQPQHF. The DNA for the CDR3 is TGTGCCAGTAGTATTGGACAGAAGGAACAGCCCCAGCATTTT.